A selection of T cell receptor beta chains follows, all from one sample in a study of response to subunit inactivated influenza vaccine. Each CDR3 protein is one row after TCRdb ran MiXCR on the RT-PCR reads. Found here are about 780,000 distinct CDR3 sequences, about 18% of them singletons; the top ten hold 11%. This material consisted of PBMCs from blood, taken 4 to 6 days after vaccination. These receptors all stem from a man in his fifties or sixties who received an inactivated influenza vaccine. The CDR3 runs from the conserved cysteine through the conserved F or W. The order of the fields is clone size, V gene, D gene, J gene, CDR3 DNA, CDR3 protein. The D gene is left open where the match is weak. Part of the rows lack a size; the others show once, few, many or a class for expanded clones.

once	TRBV20-1	NA	TRBJ1-2	TGCAGTGCCCCAGACAGGACCAACTATGGCTACACCTTC	CSAPDRTNYGYTF
NA	TRBV20-1	NA	TRBJ1-1	TGCAGTGCTAGACCCCCTAGGACAGCGGGGACTGAAGCTTTCTTT	CSARPPRTAGTEAFF
few	TRBV30	NA	TRBJ1-1	TGTGCCTGGAGTGTACTGGGTTTAGGCACTGAAGCTTTCTTT	CAWSVLGLGTEAFF
few	TRBV5-5	TRBD2	TRBJ2-3	TGTGCCAGCAGCTTGTGGGGGTCCGGGACTACCTTCACAGATACGCAGTATTTT	CASSLWGSGTTFTDTQYF
few	TRBV24-1	NA	TRBJ2-2	TGTGCCACCAGCACCTCTCATGATGGGACGGACACCGGGGAGCTGTTTTTT	CATSTSHDGTDTGELFF
few	TRBV5-1	TRBD1	TRBJ2-1	TGCGCCAGCAGCTTGACGGGACAGAGCCACAATGAGCAGTTCTTC	CASSLTGQSHNEQFF
many	TRBV12-3/TRBV12-4	NA	TRBJ2-6	TGTGCCAGCAGTCTCCTGGGGGCCAACGTCCTGACTTTC	CASSLLGANVLTF
few	TRBV7-3	NA	TRBJ2-5	TGTGCCAGCAGCCCCACTGGGGGGATAAAGACCCAGTACTTC	CASSPTGGIKTQYF
NA	TRBV28	NA	TRBJ2-5	TGTGCCAGCAGTTTGCACGGTGGTGTAGAGACCCAGTACTTC	CASSLHGGVETQYF
many	TRBV7-2	TRBD2	TRBJ2-7	TGTGCCAGCAGCCGATCGACTAGCGGCTCCTACGAGCAGTACTTC	CASSRSTSGSYEQYF
few	TRBV5-1	TRBD1	TRBJ2-2	TGCGCCAGCAGCTTGGTTCAGGGGGTAACCGGGGAGCTGTTTTTT	CASSLVQGVTGELFF
NA	TRBV6-2/TRBV6-3	NA	TRBJ2-7	TGTGCCAGCAGGGACCCCGGGACCGAGCAGTACTTC	CASRDPGTEQYF
NA	TRBV12-3/TRBV12-4	TRBD2	TRBJ2-1	TGTGCCAGCAGTCGGGCGCTGGGCGGGAGCTCTGGTGAGCAGTTCTTC	CASSRALGGSSGEQFF
many	TRBV7-2	NA	TRBJ2-3	TGTGCCAGCAGCTCAATCCCCACAGATACGCAGTATTTT	CASSSIPTDTQYF
NA	TRBV7-8	NA	TRBJ1-5	TGTGCCAGCAGCATCCAGGGTGTCCGGCCCCAGCATTTT	CASSIQGVRPQHF
many	TRBV12-3/TRBV12-4	NA	TRBJ2-7	TGTGCCAGCAGTTTCGGCGCCTCCTACGAGCAGTACTTC	CASSFGASYEQYF
few	TRBV11-2	TRBD1	TRBJ2-3	TGTGCCAGCAGCTCTCGGACAGGGGGCATTTACAGCACAGATACGCAGTATTTT	CASSSRTGGIYSTDTQYF
few	TRBV29-1	TRBD1	TRBJ1-2	TGCAGCGGACAGGGAACCTATGGCTACACCTTC	CSGQGTYGYTF
NA	TRBV20-1	TRBD2	TRBJ2-1	TGCAGTGCTAGAGTCGGGGGGGGGCCTGGTGAGCAGTTCTTC	CSARVGGGPGEQFF
few	TRBV20-1	TRBD1	TRBJ1-5	TGCAGTGCCAAACCCGGGACAGGGATCAATCAGCCCCAGCATTTT	CSAKPGTGINQPQHF
NA	TRBV12-3/TRBV12-4	NA	TRBJ1-2	TGTGCCAGCAGTCCAGGGGAGGGCTATGGCTACACCTTC	CASSPGEGYGYTF
NA	TRBV20-1	NA	TRBJ1-1	TGCAGTGCTAGAGATCTGAGGGAATGGGTGAACACTGAAGCTTTCTTT	CSARDLREWVNTEAFF
NA	TRBV10-3	NA	TRBJ2-7	TGTGCCATTCAGGGCATCTACGAGCAGTACTTC	CAIQGIYEQYF
few	TRBV7-9	TRBD2	TRBJ2-1	TGTGCCAGCAGCACAACTAGCGGGAGGTTTAGAAATGAGCAGTTCTTC	CASSTTSGRFRNEQFF
NA	TRBV7-2	NA	TRBJ1-5	TGTGCCAGCAGCTTAAGGGCCGATTATAGCAATCAGCCCCAGCATTTT	CASSLRADYSNQPQHF
few	TRBV3-1	NA	TRBJ2-2	TGTGCCAGCAGCCAGTCCCAGTTCGCGAACACCGGGGAGCTGTTTTTT	CASSQSQFANTGELFF
many	TRBV7-2	NA	TRBJ2-1	TGTGCCAGCAGCTTACGAGCGACTGAGCAGTTCTTC	CASSLRATEQFF
NA	TRBV28	NA	TRBJ1-6	TGTGCCAGCACGACGGTGGGGCGGATTTCACCCCTCCACTTT	CASTTVGRISPLHF
few	TRBV12-3/TRBV12-4	NA	TRBJ2-1	TGTGCCAGCAGTTTACCCCTCCAACAGAACAATGAGCAGTTCTTC	CASSLPLQQNNEQFF
NA	TRBV7-3	TRBD2	TRBJ2-3	TGTGCCAGCAGCTTAAAGCGGGACACAGATACGCAGTATTTT	CASSLKRDTDTQYF
NA	TRBV6-1	NA	TRBJ1-1	TGTGCCAGCGGCTGGACAGTAAAGACTGAAGCTTTCTTT	CASGWTVKTEAFF
few	TRBV5-1	TRBD2	TRBJ2-1	TGCGCCAGCAGCACAACTAGCGGGAGGGGAATTGAGCAGTTCTTC	CASSTTSGRGIEQFF
NA	TRBV11-2	TRBD1	TRBJ2-7	TGTGCCAGCCAACCCGGGACAGGGTCCTACGAGCAGTACTTC	CASQPGTGSYEQYF
few	TRBV5-1	NA	TRBJ1-5	TGCGCCAGCAGCTTGGGGGAGGGGGAACAGCCCCAGCATTTT	CASSLGEGEQPQHF
few	TRBV7-2	NA	TRBJ2-5	TGTGCCAGCAGCACCCCTTGGGAGCAAGAGACCCAGTACTTC	CASSTPWEQETQYF
many	TRBV29-1	NA	TRBJ2-6	TGCAGCGTGGAAACAAGGGACTCTGGGGCCAACGTCCTGACTTTC	CSVETRDSGANVLTF
NA	TRBV6-1	NA	TRBJ2-7	TGTGCCTGCGGGGCAGCCAGCTCCTACGAGCAGTACTTC	CACGAASSYEQYF
few	TRBV29-1	NA	TRBJ1-1	TGCAGCGTTCACAGCAGATTCGCCACTGAAGCTTTCTTT	CSVHSRFATEAFF
NA	TRBV13	TRBD1	TRBJ2-7	TGTGCCAGCAGCACCCGGACAGGGCGAGGCTCCTACGAGCAGTACTTC	CASSTRTGRGSYEQYF
few	TRBV9	TRBD1	TRBJ2-5	TGTGCCAGCAGCGTAGGTTCTACAGGGGGCGAATCGACCCAGTACTTC	CASSVGSTGGESTQYF
NA	TRBV4-3	NA	TRBJ2-7	TGCGCCAGCAGCCAAGAATGGGACACCCCCTACGAGCAGTACTTC	CASSQEWDTPYEQYF
few	TRBV12-3/TRBV12-4	NA	TRBJ1-1	TGTGCCAGCAGTCCTAGCTCTGTAGTGTCTGAAGCTTTCTTT	CASSPSSVVSEAFF
NA	TRBV20-1	NA	TRBJ2-5	TGCAGTGCTAGAGGCCACCTCGCCCTCCAAGAGACCCAGTACTTC	CSARGHLALQETQYF
NA	TRBV4-2	TRBD2	TRBJ2-4	TGTGCCAGCAGCCATATTACTAGCGGGGACGCCAAAAACATTCAGTACTTC	CASSHITSGDAKNIQYF
NA	TRBV6-2/TRBV6-3	NA	TRBJ2-5	TGTGCCAGCAGTATCGGCCCCAGAAGGGAGACCCAGTACTTC	CASSIGPRRETQYF
NA	TRBV25-1	TRBD1	TRBJ2-6	TGTGCCAGCAGTCCCGGGACAGGGAGCTCTGGGGCCAACGTCCTGACTTTC	CASSPGTGSSGANVLTF
NA	TRBV11-2	TRBD2	TRBJ2-1	TGTGCCAGCTCCCGCGGGGATGGTGCGGGGGGTGAGCAGTTCTTC	CASSRGDGAGGEQFF
NA	TRBV10-3	TRBD2	TRBJ2-3	TGTGCCGTCAGTGAGTGGGATAGCGGGCTTATGAGGGATACGCAGTATTTT	CAVSEWDSGLMRDTQYF
NA	TRBV3-1	NA	TRBJ2-1	TGTGCCAGCAGCCCCCCCGAGGGGCCTGTTTACAATGAGCAGTTCTTC	CASSPPEGPVYNEQFF
few	TRBV11-2	TRBD2	TRBJ2-1	TGTGCCAGCAGTTCCTGGGAGGGCGGCGCGATCTTC	CASSSWEGGAIF
NA	TRBV12-3/TRBV12-4	TRBD1	TRBJ2-7	TGTGCCAGCAGTTTGGGAAACAGGGGAATGGGCGAGCAGTACTTC	CASSLGNRGMGEQYF
few	TRBV10-3	NA	TRBJ2-7	TGTGCCATCAGTGCCGGGAGTCCCTCCGAGCAGTACTTC	CAISAGSPSEQYF
few	TRBV9	TRBD1	TRBJ2-7	TGTGCCAGCAGCGAAGATGGGACAGGGACCTACGAGCAGTACTTC	CASSEDGTGTYEQYF
NA	TRBV12-3/TRBV12-4	TRBD1	TRBJ1-2	TGTGCCAGCAGTTTCGAAAGTTCCTCCCAGGGGGGCTATGGCTACACCTTC	CASSFESSSQGGYGYTF
many	TRBV12-3/TRBV12-4	TRBD1	TRBJ1-6	TGTGCCAGCAGCCCGGACAGGGAGCGATCACCCCTCCACTTT	CASSPDRERSPLHF